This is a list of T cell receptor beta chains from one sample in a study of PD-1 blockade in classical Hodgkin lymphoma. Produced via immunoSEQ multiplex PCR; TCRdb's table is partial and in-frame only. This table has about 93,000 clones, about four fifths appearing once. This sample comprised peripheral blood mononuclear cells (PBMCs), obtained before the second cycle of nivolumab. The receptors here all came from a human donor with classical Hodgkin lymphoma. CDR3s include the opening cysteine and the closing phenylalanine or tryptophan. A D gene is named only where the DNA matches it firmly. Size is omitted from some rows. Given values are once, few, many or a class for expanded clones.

CASSSPGYGSLGEAFF | TGTGCCAGCAGTTCCCCCGGGTACGGGTCCCTCGGTGAAGCTTTCTTT | NA | TRBJ1-1 | NA | TRBV27
CASNLGAPRNTEAFF | TGTGCCAGCAACCTCGGGGCACCCCGGAACACTGAAGCTTTCTTT | NA | TRBJ1-1 | NA | TRBV6-1
CASSESPGISNQPQHF | TGCGCCAGCAGTGAGTCACCAGGAATTAGCAATCAGCCCCAGCATTTT | NA | TRBJ1-5 | NA | TRBV10-1
CASSPGGSGYYGYTF | TGTGCCAGCAGCCCTGGGGGTTCCGGTTACTATGGCTACACCTTC | once | TRBJ1-2 | NA | TRBV9
CASRLDRDAEAFF | TGTGCCAGCAGATTAGACAGGGATGCTGAAGCTTTCTTT | NA | TRBJ1-1 | TRBD1 | TRBV6-1
CASSKYTLGTATKEKLFF | NA | NA | TRBJ1-4 | NA | TRBV21-1
CASRKARSYNEQFF | TGCGCCAGCAGGAAGGCCCGCTCCTACAATGAGCAGTTCTTC | NA | TRBJ2-1 | NA | TRBV5-1
CASSLGLTYSYEQYF | TGTGCCAGCAGCTTAGGACTTACCTACTCCTACGAGCAGTACTTC | NA | TRBJ2-7 | NA | TRBV7-8
CASSSIAGEGGYNEQFF | TGTGCCAGCAGCTCCATCGCGGGAGAAGGGGGGTACAATGAGCAGTTCTTC | NA | TRBJ2-1 | NA | TRBV11-1
CAISETTGPRTEAFF | TGTGCCATCAGTGAAACGACCGGACCGCGGACTGAAGCTTTCTTT | NA | TRBJ1-1 | NA | TRBV10-3
CASSGTRSNEQFF | TGTGCCAGCAGTGGGACAAGGTCGAATGAGCAGTTCTTC | NA | TRBJ2-1 | NA | TRBV6-1
CASSPAGTVTYEQYF | TGTGCCAGCAGCCCCGCCGGGACAGTAACTTACGAGCAGTACTTC | NA | TRBJ2-7 | TRBD1 | TRBV4-2
CASSGGLSGNTIYF | TGTGCCAGCAGTGGGGGACTTTCTGGAAACACCATATATTTT | NA | TRBJ1-3 | NA | TRBV2
CASSEPSGTSLGEQFF | TGCGCCAGCAGTGAGCCTTCCGGGACTAGCTTGGGTGAGCAGTTCTTC | once | TRBJ2-1 | TRBD2 | TRBV10-1
CATSRELVQPQHF | TGTGCCACCAGCAGAGAACTTGTTCAGCCCCAGCATTTT | NA | TRBJ1-5 | NA | TRBV15
CASSFPGTGGTYGYTF | TGTGCCAGCAGCTTTCCCGGGACAGGGGGGACCTATGGCTACACCTTC | NA | TRBJ1-2 | TRBD1 | TRBV28